The T cell receptor (beta chain) described here comes from a study of blood T cell repertoires in COVID-19. Overall study: Donors in the United States, Italy and Spain gave samples during acute or convalescent COVID-19. The cDNA or gDNA used as material had been derived from T cells, B-cell-depleted T cells, or PBMCs.

The CDR3 is made up of 14 amino acids. Trimming stripped 2 bases from V and 8 bases from J, with 13 bases between. From germline, CDR1 is MNHEY and CDR2 SMNVEV (reference sequence). The authors' processing: Reference gene primers were amplified, and this amplification served to estimate nucleated cell counts. Clones were sequenced by immunoSEQ multiplex PCR, and TCRdb holds only the in-frame ones, with some missing. Clone size and V and J calls were adopted from that table, with D and trimming inferred from the DNA. In the table there are about 270,000 clones, approximately 86% of which are singletons.

Sequenced sample: peripheral blood. The V call is TRBV27, the J call TRBJ2-1, with D maybe TRBD2 (5 bases). This sequence was found in a man aged 35-49 years with active or convalescent COVID-19. Written as DNA, the CDR3 is TGTGCCAGCAGTTTAATTGGCGGGTACGATGAGCAGTTCTTC. Translating it yields CASSLIGGYDEQFF.